Presented here are 12 T cell receptor beta chains from one specimen sequenced in a study of identical twins. TCRdb independently ran MiXCR on the 5' RACE reads; one entry per CDR3 protein. This sample yields a few hundred thousand distinct CDR3 sequences, of which approximately 8% are seen a single time; 2.1% belongs to the top ten. The sample was also reused in another study, on yellow fever vaccine responses in identical twins.

Material for sequencing was memory (CD45RO+) T cells sorted from blood. All receptors come from a woman between 18 and 29 years old in good health.

J is TRBJ2-7 and V is TRBV5-5, with 8 bases that match TRBD2. The CDR3 runs to 15 residues. The germline gives CDR1 SGHKS, CDR2 YYEKEE (reference sequence). With V trimmed by 2 bases and J by 2 bases, 6 bases remained unmatched. DNA of the CDR3: TGTGCCAGCAGCTTCGGGGGGGTCGGGACCTACGAGCAGTACGTC. The encoded protein is CASSFGGVGTYEQYV.

This clonotype was counted only a few times. The chain couples TRBV3-1 to TRBJ1-3; 8 bases fit TRBD1. J gave up 0 bases and V 0 bases, and 10 bases lay outside the gene matches. Germline V gene lookup returns CDR1 LGHDT and CDR2 YNNKEL (reference sequence). The CDR3 sequence is 19 residues long. The CDR3 sequence is CASSQEHAGQGYSGNTIYF. The CDR3 nucleotides are TGTGCCAGCAGCCAAGAACATGCTGGACAGGGTTACTCTGGAAACACCATATATTTT.

The genes are TRBV7-2 and TRBJ2-3, with D perhaps matching TRBD2 (5 bases). Trimming removed 6 bases from V and 6 bases from J, with 16 bases in between. This CDR3 is 14 amino acids long. Germline V gene lookup returns CDR1 SGHTA and CDR2 FQGNSA. The CDR3 DNA reads TGTGCCAGCAGTTTGGACTCCCCGGCGGATACGCAGTATTTT. Translating it yields CASSLDSPADTQYF.

This clonotype showed up just a few times. A junction end diverges from the germline sequence, so it may reflect a read error. The J gene is TRBJ2-3, the V gene TRBV20-1, with D possibly matching TRBD1 (5 bases). Per the germline V gene, CDR1 is DFQATT and CDR2 is SNEGSKA (reference sequence). The CDR3 is 12 amino acids. DNA for the CDR3: TGCAGTGCCCTACTGAGCACAGGTACGCAGTATTTT. The encoded protein is CSALLSTGTQYF.

This clonotype was observed at least ten times. The chain recombines TRBV27 with TRBJ1-4; 9 bases are a match to TRBD1. CDR1 is MNHEY, CDR2 SMNVEV, per germline (reference sequence). The CDR3 contains 18 residues. After removal of 5 bases from V and 2 bases from J, the junction contained 12 bases not matched to a gene. The CDR3 nucleotides read TGTGCCAGCAGTCCTTACAGGGGGCGCTTAGCGACTAATGAAAAACTGTTTTTT. Translated, it gives CASSPYRGRLATNEKLFF.

V usage is TRBV15 and J usage is TRBJ1-5; D gene ambiguous. V lost 5 bases and J 7 bases, leaving 9 bases between the germline ends. CDR3 length: 12 amino acids. Germline CDR1 and CDR2: LNHNV and YYDKDF (reference sequence). CDR3 sequence (DNA): TGTGCCACCAGCTCTTGGGGACAGCCCCAGCATTTT. As protein: CATSSWGQPQHF.

The genes are TRBV11-2 and TRBJ1-6; possibly TRBD1 for D (5 bases). The CDR3 is 14 residues long. The germline V gene has CDR1 SGHAT and CDR2 FQNNGV. Trimming took 3 bases from V and 7 from J, leaving 10 bases between them. In DNA form, the CDR3 reads TGTGCCAGCAGCTTTACAGGTGCCAATTCACCCCTCCACTTT. Its translation: CASSFTGANSPLHF. Together with reference TRBV11-2 and TRBJ1-6, the CDR3 gives the full variable domain: EAGVAQSPRYKIIEKRQSVAFWCNPISGHATLYWYQQILGQGPKLLIQFQNNGVVDDSQLPKDRFSAERLKGVDSTLKIQPAKLEDSAVYLCASSFTGANSPLHFGNGTRLTVT.

This sequence joins TRBV27 and TRBJ2-7, with D uncertain. The CDR3 sequence is 12 residues long. Trimming removed 5 bases at V and 3 bases at J, with 8 bases between. Germline assignment: CDR1 MNHEY and CDR2 SMNVEV (reference sequence). The CDR3 DNA follows: TGTGCCAGCAGTGGCCGTCTCTACGAGCAGTACTTC. Protein sequence: CASSGRLYEQYF.

The chain joins TRBV6-5 to TRBJ2-7; 7 nucleotides match TRBD2. V shed 6 bases and J 7 bases; nucleotides not matched to a gene: 18. Germline CDR1 reads MNHEY; CDR2 reads SVGAGI. This CDR3 spans 16 amino acids. In nucleotides, the CDR3 is TGTGCCAGCAGATCCAAACGCGGGACTACCGGTGGGGAGCAGTACTTC. It yields the protein CASRSKRGTTGGEQYF.

This clonotype has ten or more counts. The chain joins TRBV28 to TRBJ2-6; 8 positions match TRBD1. V shed 10 bases, J shed 0 bases, and the junction held 8 bases outside the gene matches. The CDR3 is 16 residues long. Germline V gene sequence: CDR1 MDHEN, CDR2 SYDVKM. The CDR3 sequence is CATMTGDLSGANVLTF. CDR3 in DNA: TGTGCCACCATGACAGGGGACCTCTCTGGGGCCAACGTCCTGACTTTC.

The sample holds a few counts of this clonotype. The chain links TRBV4-1 to TRBJ2-5, with D possibly TRBD1 on 6 matching bases. The V end lost 0 bases, the J end lost 1 base, and 9 bases lay between the germline ends. CDR1 is MGHRA and CDR2 is YSYEKL in the germline V gene. CDR3 size: 15 residues. The CDR3 DNA is TGCGCCAGCAGCCAAGATGTAGGGGGCCAAGAGACCCAGTACTTC. It encodes CASSQDVGGQETQYF.

This clonotype was seen at least ten times. The chain combines TRBV3-1 with TRBJ2-5; TRBD1 matches at 9 bases. Germline V gene lookup returns CDR1 LGHDT and CDR2 YNNKEL (reference sequence). V trimming: 10 bases; J trimming: 5 bases; junction bases outside the gene matches: 11. This CDR3 has 14 residues. The CDR3 sequence: CATSYGTGMETQYF. CDR3 nucleotides: TGTGCCACCAGTTACGGGACAGGGATGGAGACCCAGTACTTC.